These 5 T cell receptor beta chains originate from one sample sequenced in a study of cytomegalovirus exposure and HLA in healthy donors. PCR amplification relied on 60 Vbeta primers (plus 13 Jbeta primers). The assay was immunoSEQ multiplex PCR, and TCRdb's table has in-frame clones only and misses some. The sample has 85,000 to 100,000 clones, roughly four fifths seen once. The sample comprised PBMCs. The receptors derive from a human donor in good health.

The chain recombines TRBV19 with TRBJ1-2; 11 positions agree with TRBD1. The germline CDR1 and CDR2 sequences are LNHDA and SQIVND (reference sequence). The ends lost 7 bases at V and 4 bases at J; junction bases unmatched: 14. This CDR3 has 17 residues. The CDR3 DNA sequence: TGTGCCAGTAATACCCGGGACAGGGGGAAAACCACCTATGGCTACACCTTC. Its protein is CASNTRDRGKTTYGYTF.

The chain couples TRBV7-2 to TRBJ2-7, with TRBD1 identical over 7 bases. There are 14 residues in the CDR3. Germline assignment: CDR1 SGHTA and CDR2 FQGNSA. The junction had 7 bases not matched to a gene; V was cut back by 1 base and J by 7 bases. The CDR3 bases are TGTGCCAGCAGCTTAGACAGGGGAAGAGGGGAGCAGTACTTC. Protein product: CASSLDRGRGEQYF. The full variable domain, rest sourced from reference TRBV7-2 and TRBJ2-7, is GAGVSQSPSNKVTEKGKDVELRCDPISGHTALYWYRQSLGQGLEFLIYFQGNSAPDKSGLPSDRFSAERTGGSVSTLTIQRTQQEDSAVYLCASSLDRGRGEQYFGPGTRLTVT.

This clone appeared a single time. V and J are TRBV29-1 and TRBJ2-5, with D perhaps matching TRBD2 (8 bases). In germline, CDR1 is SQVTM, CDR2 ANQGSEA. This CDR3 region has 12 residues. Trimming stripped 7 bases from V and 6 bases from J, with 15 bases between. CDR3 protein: CSAAGGQQTQYF. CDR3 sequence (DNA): TGCAGCGCCGCGGGGGGACAGCAGACCCAGTACTTC.

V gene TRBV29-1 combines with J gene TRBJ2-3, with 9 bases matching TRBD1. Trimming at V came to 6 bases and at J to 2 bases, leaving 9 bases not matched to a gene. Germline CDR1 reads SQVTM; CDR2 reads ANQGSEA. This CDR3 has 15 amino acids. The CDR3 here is CSVMGGDRDTDTQYF. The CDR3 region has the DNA TGCAGCGTAATGGGTGGGGACAGGGACACAGATACGCAGTATTTT.

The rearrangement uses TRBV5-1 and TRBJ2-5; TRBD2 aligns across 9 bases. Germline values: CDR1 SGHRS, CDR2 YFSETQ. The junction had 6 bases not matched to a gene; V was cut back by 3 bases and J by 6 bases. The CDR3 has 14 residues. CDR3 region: CASSSGTSWQTQYF. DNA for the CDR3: TGCGCCAGCAGCTCCGGGACTAGCTGGCAGACCCAGTACTTC. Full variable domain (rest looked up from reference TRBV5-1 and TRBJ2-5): KAGVTQTPRYLIKTRGQQVTLSCSPISGHRSVSWYQQTPGQGLQFLFEYFSETQRNKGNFPGRFSGRQFSNSRSEMNVSTLELGDSALYLCASSSGTSWQTQYFGPGTRLLVL.